This T cell receptor beta chain was identified in a study of shared clonotypes between healthy human individuals. Across the whole study: The people who gave samples were two women and a few men aged 18 to 49. Study results and caveats: Generally, naive subsets came out with larger estimated richness than memory subsets.

The CDR3 is made up of 13 amino acids. V was cut by 1 base and J by 4 bases, with 7 bases left in between. Germline CDR1 reads SEHNR; CDR2 reads FQNEAQ (reference sequence). The naive CD8 subset, CD45RO-negative cells positively selected for CCR7, excluded terminally differentiated effector memory CD45RA+ cells. Healthy and HIV-negative, the adult donors had no recent acute infections or vaccinations. Every donor, a Caucasian adult, lived in Nashville, Tennessee. Here immunoSEQ multiplex PCR was the method, and the copy in TCRdb shows in-frame clones only, minus some. The sample includes under 2,000,000 clones, approximately 94% of them seen just once. As for this clone: Its antigen remains unknown.

The sequenced material came from naive CD8+ T cells sorted from blood. The chain has TRBV7-9 and TRBJ2-5; no clear D gene. The TCR originated in a man between 18 and 29 years old in good health. In nucleotides, the CDR3 is TGTGCCAGCAGCTTAGGGGTTCGAGAGACCCAGTACTTC. Translating gives CASSLGVRETQYF.